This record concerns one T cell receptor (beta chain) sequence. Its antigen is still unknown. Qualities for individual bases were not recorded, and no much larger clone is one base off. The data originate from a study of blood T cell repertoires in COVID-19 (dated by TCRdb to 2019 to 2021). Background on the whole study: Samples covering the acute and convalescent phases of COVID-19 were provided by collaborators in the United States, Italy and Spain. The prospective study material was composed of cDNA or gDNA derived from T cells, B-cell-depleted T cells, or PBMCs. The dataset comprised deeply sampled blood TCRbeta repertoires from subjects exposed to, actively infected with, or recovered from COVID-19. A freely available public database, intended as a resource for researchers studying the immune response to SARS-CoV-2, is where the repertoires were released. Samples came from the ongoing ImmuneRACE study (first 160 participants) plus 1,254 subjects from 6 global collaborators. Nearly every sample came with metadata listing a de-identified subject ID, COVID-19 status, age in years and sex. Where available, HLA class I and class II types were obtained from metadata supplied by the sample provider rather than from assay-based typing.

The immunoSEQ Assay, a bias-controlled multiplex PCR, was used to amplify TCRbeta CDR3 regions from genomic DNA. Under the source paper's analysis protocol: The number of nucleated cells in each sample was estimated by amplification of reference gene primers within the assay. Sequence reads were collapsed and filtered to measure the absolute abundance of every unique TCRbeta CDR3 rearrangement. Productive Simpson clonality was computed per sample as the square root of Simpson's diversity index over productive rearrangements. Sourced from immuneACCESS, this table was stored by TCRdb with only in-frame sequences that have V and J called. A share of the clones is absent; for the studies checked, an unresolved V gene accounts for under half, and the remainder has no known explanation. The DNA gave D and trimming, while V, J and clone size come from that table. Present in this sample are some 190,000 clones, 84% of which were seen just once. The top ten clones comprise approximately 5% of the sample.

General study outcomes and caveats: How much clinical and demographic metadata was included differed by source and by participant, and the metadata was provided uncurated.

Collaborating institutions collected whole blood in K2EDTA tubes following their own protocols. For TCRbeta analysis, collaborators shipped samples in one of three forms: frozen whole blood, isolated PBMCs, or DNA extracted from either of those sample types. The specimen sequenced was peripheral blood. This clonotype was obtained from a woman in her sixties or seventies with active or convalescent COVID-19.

The bases read TGTGCCAGTAATCAGCGGGAGCGGGGAGCTGGTGAGCAGTTCTTC. The resulting protein is CASNQRERGAGEQFF. Recombination connected TRBV19 to TRBJ2-1; 8 bases in the junction line up with TRBD2. The cysteine opens and the phenylalanine closes a CDR3 of 15 amino acids. The DNA shown is the 45-base CDR3, in frame from base 1. The germline V gene (reference sequence) provides CDR1 LNHDA and CDR2 SQIVND. Compared with germline, V lacks 7 bases and J lacks 9 bases; bases without a gene match: 14.